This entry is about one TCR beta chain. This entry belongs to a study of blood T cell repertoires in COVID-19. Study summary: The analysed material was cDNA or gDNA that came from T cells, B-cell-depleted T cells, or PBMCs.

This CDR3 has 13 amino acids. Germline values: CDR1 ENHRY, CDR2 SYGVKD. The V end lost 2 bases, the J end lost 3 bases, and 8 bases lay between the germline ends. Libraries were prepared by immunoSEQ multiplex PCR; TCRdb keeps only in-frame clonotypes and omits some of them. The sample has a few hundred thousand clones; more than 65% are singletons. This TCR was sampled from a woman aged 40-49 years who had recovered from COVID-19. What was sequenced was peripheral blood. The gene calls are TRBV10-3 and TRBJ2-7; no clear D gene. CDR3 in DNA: TGTGCCATCAGTGAGACGTACTACTACGAGCAGTACTTC. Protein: CAISETYYYEQYF.